This T cell receptor (beta chain) was sequenced in a study of cytomegalovirus exposure and HLA in healthy donors. PCR amplification relied on 60 Vbeta primers (plus 13 Jbeta primers). Data came from immunoSEQ multiplex PCR; TCRdb stores just in-frame clones and leaves some out. Of tens of thousands of clones in the sample, about 70% were seen once. CDR1 is MGHRA and CDR2 is YSYEKL in the germline V gene. The CDR3 totals 12 residues. Deletions cut 4 bases from V and 6 bases from J, with 8 bases between. The receptor's source is a woman aged 60 to 75 in good health and CMV-seropositive. The chain recombines TRBV4-1 with TRBJ2-3; D not resolved. Sequenced material: PBMCs. The CDR3 spells CASSLRFDTQYF. In nucleotides, the CDR3 is TGCGCCAGCAGCCTACGGTTCGATACGCAGTATTTT.